This is a list of T cell receptor beta chains from one sample in a study of blood T cells in healthy people across ages. TCRdb re-derived calls from the 5' RACE reads in MiXCR, one entry per CDR3 protein. The table records some 930,000 distinct CDR3 sequences, just under 30% of them present only once. The sample was also linked to a second study, of T cells of mothers and their children.

The material sequenced was blood. These receptor sequences come from a woman aged 40 to 55 in good health. Both conserved end residues are part of each CDR3. D genes are given only for firm matches. Clone size is shown for a subset of rows, as once, few, many or a class of expanded clone.

clone size,J gene,V gene,D gene,CDR3 length,CDR3 DNA,CDR3 protein
many,TRBJ2-7,TRBV9,TRBD1,15,TGTGCCAGCAGCGCCGGGACAGGGACGATCTACGAGCAGTACTTC,CASSAGTGTIYEQYF
-,TRBJ1-2,TRBV6-2/TRBV6-3,-,14,TGTGCCAGCAGCCAAACCCACAGGGACGATGGCTACACCTTC,CASSQTHRDDGYTF
-,TRBJ2-7,TRBV3-1,-,14,TGTGCCAGCAGCCAAGATGGCCAGTACAATGAGCAGTACTTC,CASSQDGQYNEQYF
few,TRBJ1-5,TRBV20-1,-,15,TGCAGTGCCACAAATTCCGGGAGAGACAGTCAGCCCCAGCATTTT,CSATNSGRDSQPQHF
-,TRBJ2-7,TRBV5-5,-,15,TGTGCCAGCAGCAGGGGGGCGGTCGGCTCCTACGAGCAGTACTTC,CASSRGAVGSYEQYF
-,TRBJ1-6,TRBV12-3/TRBV12-4,-,15,TGTGCCAGCAGCCCGAGGACCGGGGGCAAATCACCCCTCCACTTT,CASSPRTGGKSPLHF
-,TRBJ2-7,TRBV28,TRBD1,15,TGTGCCAGCTTCCCCGGACAGGTACCATCCTACGAGCAGTACTTC,CASFPGQVPSYEQYF
many,TRBJ2-1,TRBV2,TRBD1,15,TGTGCCAGCAGTTCGACAGGGACATCCTACAATGAGCAGTTCTTC,CASSSTGTSYNEQFF
-,TRBJ1-1,TRBV10-3,-,15,TGTGCCATCAGTGAGGCAGGGGCGCCGCGGACTGAAGCTTTCTTT,CAISEAGAPRTEAFF
many,TRBJ2-5,TRBV4-1,TRBD2,18,TGCGCCAGCAGCCAACCCGGGACTAGCGGGGGGCTGGGGGAGACCCAGTACTTC,CASSQPGTSGGLGETQYF
-,TRBJ1-2,TRBV7-3,-,16,TGTGCCAGCAGCTTAAGGGGCGGAGGCTCCAACTATGGCTACACCTTC,CASSLRGGGSNYGYTF
few,TRBJ1-6,TRBV7-9,TRBD1,14,TGTGCCAGCAGCCCCCAGGGGGTATGGACACCCCTCCACTTT,CASSPQGVWTPLHF
few,TRBJ2-6,TRBV5-4,-,15,TGTGCCAGCAGCTTCCCAGTCTCTGGGGCCAACGTCCTGACTTTC,CASSFPVSGANVLTF
-,TRBJ1-6,TRBV30,-,12,TGTGCCTGGTCCCCCCGGAATTCACCCCTCCACTTT,CAWSPRNSPLHF
-,TRBJ2-7,TRBV5-1,TRBD1,15,TGCGCCAGCAGCTTGGGGACAGGGGCTCGGGGCGAGCAGTACTTC,CASSLGTGARGEQYF